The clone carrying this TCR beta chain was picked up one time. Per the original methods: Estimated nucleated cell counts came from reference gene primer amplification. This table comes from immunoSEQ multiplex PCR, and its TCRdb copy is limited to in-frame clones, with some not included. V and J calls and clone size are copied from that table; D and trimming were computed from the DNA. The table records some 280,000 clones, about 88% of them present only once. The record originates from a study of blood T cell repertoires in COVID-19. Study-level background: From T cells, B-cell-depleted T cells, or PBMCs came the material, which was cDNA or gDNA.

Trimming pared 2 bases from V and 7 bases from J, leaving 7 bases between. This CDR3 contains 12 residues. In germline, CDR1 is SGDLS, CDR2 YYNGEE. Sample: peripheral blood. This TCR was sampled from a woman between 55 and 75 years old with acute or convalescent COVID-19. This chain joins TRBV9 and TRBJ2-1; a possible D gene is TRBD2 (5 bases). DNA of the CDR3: TGTGCCAGCAGCGTCGAGGGAAATGAGCAGTTCTTC. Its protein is CASSVEGNEQFF.